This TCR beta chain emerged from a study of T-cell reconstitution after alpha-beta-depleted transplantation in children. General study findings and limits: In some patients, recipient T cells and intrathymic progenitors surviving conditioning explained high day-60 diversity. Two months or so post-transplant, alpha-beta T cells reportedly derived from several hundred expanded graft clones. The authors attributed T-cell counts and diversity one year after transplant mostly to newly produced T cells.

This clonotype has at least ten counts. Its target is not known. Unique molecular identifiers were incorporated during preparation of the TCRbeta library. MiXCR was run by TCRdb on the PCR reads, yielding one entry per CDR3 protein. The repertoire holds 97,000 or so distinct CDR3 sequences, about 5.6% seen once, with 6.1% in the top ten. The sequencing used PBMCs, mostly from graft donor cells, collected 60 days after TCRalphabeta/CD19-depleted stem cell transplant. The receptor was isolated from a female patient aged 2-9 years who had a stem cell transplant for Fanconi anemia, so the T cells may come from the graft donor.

The chain's CDR3 is CSVEDVGTSSYEQYF. In DNA form, the CDR3 reads TGCAGCGTTGAAGATGTGGGAACCAGCTCCTACGAGCAGTACTTC. V gene TRBV29-1 combines with J gene TRBJ2-7; D gene ambiguous. Trimming removed 0 bases from V and 0 bases from J, with 12 bases in between. From germline, CDR1 is SQVTM and CDR2 ANQGSEA. The CDR3 extends over 15 amino acids.